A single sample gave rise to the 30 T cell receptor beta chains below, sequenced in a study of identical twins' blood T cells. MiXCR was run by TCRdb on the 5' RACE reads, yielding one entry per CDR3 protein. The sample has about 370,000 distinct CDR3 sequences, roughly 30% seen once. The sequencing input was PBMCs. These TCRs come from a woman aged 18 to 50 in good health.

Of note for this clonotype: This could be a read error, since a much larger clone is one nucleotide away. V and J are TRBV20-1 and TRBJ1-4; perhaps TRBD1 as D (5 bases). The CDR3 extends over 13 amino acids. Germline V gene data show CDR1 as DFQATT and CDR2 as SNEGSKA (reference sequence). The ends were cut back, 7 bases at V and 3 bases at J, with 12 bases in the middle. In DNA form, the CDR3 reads TGCAGTGATAGTGGGGGAGCTAATGAAAAACTGTTTTTT. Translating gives CSDSGGANEKLFF.

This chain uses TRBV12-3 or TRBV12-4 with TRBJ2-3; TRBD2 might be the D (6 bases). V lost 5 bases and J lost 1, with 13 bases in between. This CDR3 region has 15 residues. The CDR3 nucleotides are TGTGCCAGCAGTCCTAAGGGACTTCGCACAGATACGCAGTATTTT. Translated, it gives CASSPKGLRTDTQYF.

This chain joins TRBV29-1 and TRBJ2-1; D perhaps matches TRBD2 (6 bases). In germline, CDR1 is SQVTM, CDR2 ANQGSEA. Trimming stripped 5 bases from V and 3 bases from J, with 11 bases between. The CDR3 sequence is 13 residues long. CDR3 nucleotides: TGCAGCGTTCCCTTGGGGGGCTACAATGAGCAGTTCTTC. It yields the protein CSVPLGGYNEQFF.

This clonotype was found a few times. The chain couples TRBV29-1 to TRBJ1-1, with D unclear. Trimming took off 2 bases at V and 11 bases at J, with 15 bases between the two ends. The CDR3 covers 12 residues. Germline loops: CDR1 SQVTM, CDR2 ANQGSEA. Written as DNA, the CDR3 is TGCAGCGTTGAATGGGGTTTCACGGGGGCTTTCTTT. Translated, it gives CSVEWGFTGAFF. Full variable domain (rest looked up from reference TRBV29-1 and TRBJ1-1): SAVISQKPSRDICQRGTSLTIQCQVDSQVTMMFWYRQQPGQSLTLIATANQGSEATYESGFVIDKFPISRPNLTFSTLTVSNMSPEDSSIYLCSVEWGFTGAFFGQGTRLTVV.

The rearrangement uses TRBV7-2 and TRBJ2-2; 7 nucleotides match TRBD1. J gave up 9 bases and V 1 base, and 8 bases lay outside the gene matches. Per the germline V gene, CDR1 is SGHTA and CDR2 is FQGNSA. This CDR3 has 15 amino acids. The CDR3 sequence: CASSLDRGPGRELFF. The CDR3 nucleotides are TGTGCCAGCAGCTTAGATAGGGGGCCCGGGCGGGAGCTGTTTTTT.

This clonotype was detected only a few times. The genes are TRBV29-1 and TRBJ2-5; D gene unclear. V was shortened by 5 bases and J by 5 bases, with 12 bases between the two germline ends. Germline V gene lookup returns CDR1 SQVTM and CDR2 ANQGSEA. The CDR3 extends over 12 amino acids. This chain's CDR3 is CSVRLGWETQYF. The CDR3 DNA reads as TGCAGCGTTAGGCTTGGATGGGAGACCCAGTACTTC. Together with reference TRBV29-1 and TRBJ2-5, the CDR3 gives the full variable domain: SAVISQKPSRDICQRGTSLTIQCQVDSQVTMMFWYRQQPGQSLTLIATANQGSEATYESGFVIDKFPISRPNLTFSTLTVSNMSPEDSSIYLCSVRLGWETQYFGPGTRLLVL.

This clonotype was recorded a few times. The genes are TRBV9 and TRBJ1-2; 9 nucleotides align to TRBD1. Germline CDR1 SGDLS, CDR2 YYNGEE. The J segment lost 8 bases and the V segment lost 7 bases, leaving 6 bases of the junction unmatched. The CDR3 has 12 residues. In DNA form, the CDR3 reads TGTGCCAGCTCCTCAGGACAGGGGGGCTACACCTTC. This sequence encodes CASSSGQGGYTF.

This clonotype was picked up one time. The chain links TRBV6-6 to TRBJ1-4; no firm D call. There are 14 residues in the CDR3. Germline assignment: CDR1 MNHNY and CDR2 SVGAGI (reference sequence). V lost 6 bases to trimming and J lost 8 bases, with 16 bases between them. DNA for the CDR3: TGTGCCAGCAGAGAGGGAATTGAGGTGGAAAAACTGTTTTTT. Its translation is CASREGIEVEKLFF.

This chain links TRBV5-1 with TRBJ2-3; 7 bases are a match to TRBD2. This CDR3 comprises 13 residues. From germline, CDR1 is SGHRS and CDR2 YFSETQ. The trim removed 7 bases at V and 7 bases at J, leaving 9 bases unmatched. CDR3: CASAPAGRYTQYF. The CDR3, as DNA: TGCGCCAGCGCGCCAGCGGGGCGGTATACGCAGTATTTT.

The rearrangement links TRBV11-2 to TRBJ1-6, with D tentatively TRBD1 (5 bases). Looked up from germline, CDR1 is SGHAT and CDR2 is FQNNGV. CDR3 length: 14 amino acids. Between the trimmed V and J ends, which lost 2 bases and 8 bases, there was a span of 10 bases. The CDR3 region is CASSLQGLDSPLHF. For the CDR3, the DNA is TGTGCCAGCAGCTTACAGGGTCTAGATTCACCCCTCCACTTT.

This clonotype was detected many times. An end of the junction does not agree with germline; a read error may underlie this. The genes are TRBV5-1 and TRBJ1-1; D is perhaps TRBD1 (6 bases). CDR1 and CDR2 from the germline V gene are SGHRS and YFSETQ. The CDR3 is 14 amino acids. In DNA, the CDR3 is TGTGCCAGCAGCTTAGCAGGGGAGAACACTGAAGCTTTCTTT. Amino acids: CASSLAGENTEAFF.

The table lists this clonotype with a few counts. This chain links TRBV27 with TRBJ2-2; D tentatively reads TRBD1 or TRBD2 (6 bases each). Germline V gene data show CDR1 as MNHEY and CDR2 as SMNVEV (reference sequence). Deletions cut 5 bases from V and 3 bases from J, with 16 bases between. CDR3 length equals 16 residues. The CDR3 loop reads CASSRRGQSDTGELFF. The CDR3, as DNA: TGTGCCAGCAGTAGACGGGGGCAGTCAGACACCGGGGAGCTGTTTTTT.

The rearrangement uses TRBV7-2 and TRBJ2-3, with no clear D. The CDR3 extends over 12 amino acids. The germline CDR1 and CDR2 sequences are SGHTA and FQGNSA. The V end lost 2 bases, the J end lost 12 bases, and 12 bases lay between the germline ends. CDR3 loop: CASSLLAEFQYF. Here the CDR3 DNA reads TGTGCCAGCAGCTTATTAGCCGAGTTTCAGTATTTT.

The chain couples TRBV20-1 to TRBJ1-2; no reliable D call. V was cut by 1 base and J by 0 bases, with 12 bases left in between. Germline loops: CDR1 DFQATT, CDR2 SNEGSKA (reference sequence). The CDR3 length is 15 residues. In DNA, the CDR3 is TGCAGTGCTAGAGTTGACACCTTCACTAACTATGGCTACACCTTC. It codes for CSARVDTFTNYGYTF.

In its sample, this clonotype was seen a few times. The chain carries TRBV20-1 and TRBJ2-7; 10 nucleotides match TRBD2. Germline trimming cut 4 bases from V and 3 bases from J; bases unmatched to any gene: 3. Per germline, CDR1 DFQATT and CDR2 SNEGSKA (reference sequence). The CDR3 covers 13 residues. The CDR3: CSAISSGSYEQYF. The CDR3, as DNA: TGCAGTGCTATTTCTAGCGGGAGCTACGAGCAGTACTTC.

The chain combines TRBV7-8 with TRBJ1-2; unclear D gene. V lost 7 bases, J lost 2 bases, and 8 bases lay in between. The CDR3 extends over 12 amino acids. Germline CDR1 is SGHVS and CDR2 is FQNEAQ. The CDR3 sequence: CASILSNYGYTF. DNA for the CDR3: TGTGCCAGCATCTTGTCGAACTATGGCTACACCTTC.

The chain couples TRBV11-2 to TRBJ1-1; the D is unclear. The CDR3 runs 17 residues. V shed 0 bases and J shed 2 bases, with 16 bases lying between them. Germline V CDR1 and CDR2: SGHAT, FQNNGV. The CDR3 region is CASSLEVGLNYNTEAFF. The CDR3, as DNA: TGTGCCAGCAGCTTAGAGGTGGGGTTGAATTATAACACTGAAGCTTTCTTT. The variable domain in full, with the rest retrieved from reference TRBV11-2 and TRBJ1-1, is EAGVAQSPRYKIIEKRQSVAFWCNPISGHATLYWYQQILGQGPKLLIQFQNNGVVDDSQLPKDRFSAERLKGVDSTLKIQPAKLEDSAVYLCASSLEVGLNYNTEAFFGQGTRLTVV.

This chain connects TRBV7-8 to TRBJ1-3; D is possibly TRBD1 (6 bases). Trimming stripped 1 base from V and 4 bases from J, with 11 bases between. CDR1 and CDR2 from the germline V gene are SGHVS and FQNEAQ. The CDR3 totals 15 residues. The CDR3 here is CASSLEWGPGNTIYF. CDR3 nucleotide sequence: TGTGCCAGCAGCTTAGAGTGGGGGCCCGGAAACACCATATATTTT.

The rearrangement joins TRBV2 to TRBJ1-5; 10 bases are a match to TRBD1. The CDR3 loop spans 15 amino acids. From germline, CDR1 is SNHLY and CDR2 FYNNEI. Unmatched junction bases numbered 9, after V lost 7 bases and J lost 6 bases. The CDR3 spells CASNPGTGVSQPQHF. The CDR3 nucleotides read TGTGCCAGCAACCCCGGGACAGGGGTCAGTCAGCCCCAGCATTTT.

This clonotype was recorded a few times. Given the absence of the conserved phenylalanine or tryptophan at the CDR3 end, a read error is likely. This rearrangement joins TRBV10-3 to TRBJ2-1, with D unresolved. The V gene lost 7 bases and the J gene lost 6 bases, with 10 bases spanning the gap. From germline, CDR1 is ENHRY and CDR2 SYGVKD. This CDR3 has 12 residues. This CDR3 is CAIKRVSNEQFL. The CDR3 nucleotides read TGTGCCATCAAAAGGGTGAGCAATGAGCAGTTCCTC.

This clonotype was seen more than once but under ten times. Here the CDR3 DNA reads TGTGCCAGCCGCCGGGGGCTAGCGGACACAGATACGCAGTATTTT. Protein sequence: CASRRGLADTDTQYF. The chain combines TRBV19 with TRBJ2-3; a weak D match, TRBD2 (7 bases). The V end lost 9 bases, the J end lost 2 bases, and 18 bases lay between the germline ends. Germline lookup yields CDR1 LNHDA and CDR2 SQIVND (reference sequence). The CDR3 is made up of 15 amino acids.

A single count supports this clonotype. The CDR3 here is CASSQDLTTDYGYTF. CDR3 bases: TGTGCCAGCAGCCAAGACTTGACGACAGACTATGGCTACACCTTC. The chain links TRBV14 to TRBJ1-2, with a possible D match to TRBD1 (5 bases). The germline CDR1 and CDR2 sequences are SGHDN and FVKESK. V lost 0 bases and J 3 bases, leaving 11 bases between the germline ends. This CDR3 is 15 amino acids long.

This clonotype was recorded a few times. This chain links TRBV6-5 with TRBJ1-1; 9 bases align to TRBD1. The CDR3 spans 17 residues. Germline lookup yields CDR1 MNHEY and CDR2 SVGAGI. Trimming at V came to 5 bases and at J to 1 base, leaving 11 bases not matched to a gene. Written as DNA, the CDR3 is TGTGCCAGCAGTGGAGGACAGGGGACCTTCTGGAACACTGAAGCTTTCTTT. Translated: CASSGGQGTFWNTEAFF.

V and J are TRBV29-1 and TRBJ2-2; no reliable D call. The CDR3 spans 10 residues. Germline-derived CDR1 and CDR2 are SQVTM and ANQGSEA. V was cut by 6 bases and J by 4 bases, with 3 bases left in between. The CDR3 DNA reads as TGCAGCGTGTTCACCGGGGAGCTGTTTTTT. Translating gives CSVFTGELFF.

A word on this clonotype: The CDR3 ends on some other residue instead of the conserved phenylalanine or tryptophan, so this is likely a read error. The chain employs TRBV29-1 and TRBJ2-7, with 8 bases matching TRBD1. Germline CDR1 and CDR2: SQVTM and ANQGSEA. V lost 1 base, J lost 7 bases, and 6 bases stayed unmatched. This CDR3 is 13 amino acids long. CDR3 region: CSVEGQGMYEQYL. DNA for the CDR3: TGCAGCGTTGAAGGACAGGGGATGTATGAGCAGTACCTC.

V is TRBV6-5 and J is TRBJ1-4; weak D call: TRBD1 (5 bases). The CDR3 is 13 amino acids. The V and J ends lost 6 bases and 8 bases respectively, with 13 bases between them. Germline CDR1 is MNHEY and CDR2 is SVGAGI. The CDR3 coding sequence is TGTGCCAGCAGGTCGGGGGTAAAGGAAAAACTGTTTTTT. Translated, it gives CASRSGVKEKLFF.

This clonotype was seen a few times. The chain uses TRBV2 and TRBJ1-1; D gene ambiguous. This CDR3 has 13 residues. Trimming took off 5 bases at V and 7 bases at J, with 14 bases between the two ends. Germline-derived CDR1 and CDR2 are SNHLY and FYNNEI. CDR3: CASSRNREHEAFF. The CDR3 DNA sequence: TGTGCCAGCAGTCGTAATAGAGAGCATGAAGCTTTCTTT.

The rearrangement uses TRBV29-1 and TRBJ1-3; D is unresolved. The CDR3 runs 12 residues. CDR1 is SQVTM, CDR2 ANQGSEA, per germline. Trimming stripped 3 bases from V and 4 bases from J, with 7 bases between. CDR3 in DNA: TGCAGCGTTGAGGCGCCAGGAAACACCATATATTTT. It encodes CSVEAPGNTIYF. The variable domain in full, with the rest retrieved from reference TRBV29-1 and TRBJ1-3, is SAVISQKPSRDICQRGTSLTIQCQVDSQVTMMFWYRQQPGQSLTLIATANQGSEATYESGFVIDKFPISRPNLTFSTLTVSNMSPEDSSIYLCSVEAPGNTIYFGEGSWLTVV.

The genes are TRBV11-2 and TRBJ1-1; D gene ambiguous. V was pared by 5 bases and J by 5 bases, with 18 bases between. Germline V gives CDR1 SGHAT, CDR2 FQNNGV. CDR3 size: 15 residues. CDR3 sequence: CASSVIGGIGTEAFF. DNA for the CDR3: TGTGCCAGCAGCGTGATTGGAGGAATAGGGACTGAAGCTTTCTTT.

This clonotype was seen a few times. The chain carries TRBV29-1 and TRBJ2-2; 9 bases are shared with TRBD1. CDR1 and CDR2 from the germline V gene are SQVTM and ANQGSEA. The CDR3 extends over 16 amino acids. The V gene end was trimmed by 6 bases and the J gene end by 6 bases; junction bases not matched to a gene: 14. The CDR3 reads CSVQGDRASSAGELFF. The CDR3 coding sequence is TGCAGCGTACAGGGGGACAGGGCGTCATCCGCCGGGGAGCTGTTTTTT.